The entry below describes one T cell receptor beta chain. Its antigen remains unidentified. The sample originates from a study of T cell responses to AZD1222 COVID-19 vaccine. The method was immunoSEQ multiplex PCR; TCRdb's version includes in-frame clones alone and lacks a portion of them. In the table there are 150,000 to 200,000 clones, roughly 88% of which are singletons. The CDR3 consists of 15 residues. V lost 2 bases to trimming and J lost 5 bases; unmatched junction nucleotides: 8. CDR1 and CDR2 from the germline V gene are MNHNY and SVGAGI (reference sequence). Findings of the study overall: Among spike-specific TCRs, nearly half reportedly target unmutated variant regions. A mostly white British donor set with more females was recruited, and clonal diversity was possibly underestimated. Two doses of AZD1222 preceded a rise in Spike-specific TCR breadth and depth.

The chain employs TRBV6-6 and TRBJ2-7; TRBD1 aligns across 8 bases. This sample comprised peripheral blood, obtained 28 days after the second AZD1222 dose. The TCR originated in an adult who received the AZD1222 COVID-19 vaccine. DNA of the CDR3: TGTGCCAGCAGTTACCCTGGACAGGGAGGCCACGAGCAGTACTTC. Translating gives CASSYPGQGGHEQYF.